A single sample gave rise to the 11 T cell receptor beta chains below, sequenced in a study of T cells after posttransplantation cyclophosphamide. Busulfan-fludarabine conditioning, marrow transplant, and cyclophosphamide on days +3 and +4 were administered. Data came from immunoSEQ multiplex PCR; TCRdb stores just in-frame clones and leaves some out. The sample holds more than 10,000 clones, and no clone turns up only once. The sample was PBMCs, taken after allogeneic stem cell transplant with posttransplant cyclophosphamide. Receptors originate from a female patient aged 40 to 50 who received an allogeneic stem cell transplant from an unrelated donor, was CMV-positive, and had acute GVHD only. Certain T cells may be donor cells from the graft.

Ten or more counts support this clone. The chain has TRBV21-1 and TRBJ2-3; no check of the table's D call, TRBD1, against the DNA was made. TRBV21-1 is deemed a pseudogene. CDR3 length equals 16 residues. The CDR3 sequence: CASSNLPGQVLDTQYF. The CDR3 nucleotides are TGTGCCAGCAGCAATTTACCGGGACAGGTATTGGATACGCAGTATTTT.

This clone was counted a few times. The CDR3 is CASSGPSGRTNTGELFF. The CDR3 coding sequence is TGCGCCAGCAGCGGTCCTAGCGGGAGGACAAACACCGGGGAGCTGTTTTTT. This chain connects TRBV5-1 to TRBJ2-2; TRBD2 agrees at 11 bases. The length of the CDR3 is 17 residues. Germline-derived CDR1 and CDR2 are SGHRS and YFSETQ. Unmatched junction bases numbered 7, after V lost 4 bases and J lost 2 bases.

The rearrangement joins TRBV28 to TRBJ2-3, with D possibly being TRBD1 (6 bases). CDR1 and CDR2 from the germline V gene are MDHEN and SYDVKM. V lost 4 bases to trimming and J lost 4 bases, with 18 bases between them. The CDR3 length is 16 residues. CDR3 sequence reads: CASSYQGFGNADTQYF. DNA of the CDR3: TGTGCCAGCAGTTACCAGGGGTTTGGAAATGCAGATACGCAGTATTTT. Complete variable domain (other parts from reference TRBV28 and TRBJ2-3): DVKVTQSSRYLVKRTGEKVFLECVQDMDHENMFWYRQDPGLGLRLIYFSYDVKMKEKGDIPEGYSVSREKKERFSLILESASTNQTSMYLCASSYQGFGNADTQYFGPGTRLTVL.

This clone was observed many times. The rearrangement joins TRBV7-9 to TRBJ2-3; no clear D gene. The germline V gene encodes CDR1 SEHNR and CDR2 FQNEAQ (reference sequence). Trimming shortened V by 4 bases and J by 10 bases, and 21 bases separated the two germline ends. This CDR3 has 15 amino acids. The CDR3, as DNA: TGTGCCAGCAGCTCCATGACATTTGGTTCCTCTCCGCAGTATTTT. Its translation: CASSSMTFGSSPQYF.

This clone was counted at least ten times. This rearrangement joins TRBV18 to TRBJ2-3; TRBD1 matches 11 bases. Per germline, CDR1 KGHSH and CDR2 LQKENI. Trimming cost V 6 bases and J 4 bases; bases outside gene matches: 6. This CDR3 spans 15 amino acids. CDR3 in amino acids: CASSLGQGAADTQYF. DNA of the CDR3: TGTGCCAGCTCCCTTGGACAGGGGGCGGCAGATACGCAGTATTTT.

The chain recombines TRBV20-1 with TRBJ2-3; a possible D gene is TRBD2 (5 bases). The V gene lost 5 bases and the J gene lost 8 bases, with 11 bases spanning the gap. CDR1 and CDR2 from the germline V gene are DFQATT and SNEGSKA (reference sequence). The CDR3 is made up of 11 amino acids. CDR3 residues: CSASSGGTQYF. In DNA form, the CDR3 reads TGCAGTGCTTCCTCTGGAGGTACGCAGTATTTT.

At least ten counts were recorded for this clone. The chain is built from TRBV9 and TRBJ2-1; no firm D call. The CDR3 contains 13 residues. Trimming removed 0 bases from V and 7 bases from J, with 8 bases in between. Germline V gene data show CDR1 as SGDLS and CDR2 as YYNGEE. The CDR3 region has the DNA TGTGCCAGCAGCGTAGGCTCGGTGAATGAGCAGTTCTTC. It translates to CASSVGSVNEQFF.

This clone turned up a few times. The chain combines TRBV5-1 with TRBJ2-5; D is possibly TRBD2 (6 bases). The closer fit of TRBJ2-7 to the DNA end suggests the J call may be wrong. The CDR3 has 14 residues. The V gene's germline CDR1 is SGHRS and CDR2 YFSETQ. The DNA for the CDR3 is TGCGCCAGCAGCTTGATGGGAGGTTCCTACGAGCAGTACTTC. It is translated as CASSLMGGSYEQYF.

This clone was observed many times. V gene TRBV19 combines with J gene TRBJ1-5, with 9 bases identical to TRBD1. Germline loops: CDR1 LNHDA, CDR2 SQIVND (reference sequence). With V trimmed by 4 bases and J by 7 bases, 8 bases remained unmatched. This CDR3 contains 15 residues. The CDR3 sequence: CASSTGQGGGQPQHF. Here the CDR3 DNA reads TGTGCCAGTAGTACGGGACAGGGTGGGGGGCAGCCCCAGCATTTT.

This clone came up many times. V and J are TRBV28 and TRBJ1-6; the match to TRBD1 covers 7 bases. The CDR3 loop spans 16 amino acids. Unmatched junction bases numbered 12, after V lost 6 bases and J lost 7 bases. CDR1 and CDR2 from the germline V gene are MDHEN and SYDVKM. CDR3: CASSTGAGWGNSPLHF. The CDR3, as DNA: TGTGCCAGCAGCACAGGGGCTGGGTGGGGAAATTCACCCCTCCACTTT. Drawing the rest from reference TRBV28 and TRBJ1-6, the complete variable domain is DVKVTQSSRYLVKRTGEKVFLECVQDMDHENMFWYRQDPGLGLRLIYFSYDVKMKEKGDIPEGYSVSREKKERFSLILESASTNQTSMYLCASSTGAGWGNSPLHFGNGTRLTVT.

This clone was found many times. The CDR3 DNA reads as TGTGCCAGCAGCATCACAGGGTCAAAAAACGAAAAACTGTTTTTT. Protein product: CASSITGSKNEKLFF. This sequence joins TRBV7-9 and TRBJ1-4; D is possibly TRBD1 (6 bases). Trimming took off 5 bases at V and 8 bases at J, with 18 bases between the two ends. This CDR3 region has 15 residues. CDR1 is SEHNR, CDR2 FQNEAQ, per germline (reference sequence).